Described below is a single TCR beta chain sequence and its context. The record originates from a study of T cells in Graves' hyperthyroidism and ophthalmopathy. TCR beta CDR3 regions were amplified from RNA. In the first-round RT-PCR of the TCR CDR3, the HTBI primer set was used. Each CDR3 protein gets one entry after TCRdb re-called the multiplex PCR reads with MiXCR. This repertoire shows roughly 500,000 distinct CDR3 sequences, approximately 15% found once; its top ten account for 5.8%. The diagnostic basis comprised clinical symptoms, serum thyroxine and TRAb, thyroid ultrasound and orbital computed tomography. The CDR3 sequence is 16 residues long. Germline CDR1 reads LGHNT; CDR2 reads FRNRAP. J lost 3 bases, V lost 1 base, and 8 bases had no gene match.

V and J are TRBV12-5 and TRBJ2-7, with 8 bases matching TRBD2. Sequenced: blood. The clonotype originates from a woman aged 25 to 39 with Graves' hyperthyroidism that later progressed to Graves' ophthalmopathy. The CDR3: CASGLDAGGKFYEQYF. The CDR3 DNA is TGTGCTAGTGGTTTGGACGCGGGAGGAAAATTCTACGAGCAGTACTTC.